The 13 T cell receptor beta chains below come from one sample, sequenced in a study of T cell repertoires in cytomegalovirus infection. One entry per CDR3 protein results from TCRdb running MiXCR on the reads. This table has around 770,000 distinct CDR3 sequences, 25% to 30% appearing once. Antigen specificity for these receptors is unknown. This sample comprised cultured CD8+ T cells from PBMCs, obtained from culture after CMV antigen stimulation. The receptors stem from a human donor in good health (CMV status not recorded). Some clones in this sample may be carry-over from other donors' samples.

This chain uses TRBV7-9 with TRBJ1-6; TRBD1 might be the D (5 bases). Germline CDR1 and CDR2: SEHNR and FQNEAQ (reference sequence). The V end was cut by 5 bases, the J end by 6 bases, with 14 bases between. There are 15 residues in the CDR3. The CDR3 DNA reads TGTGCCAGCAGCGGCCCCTTGGGGACTAATTCACCCCTCCACTTT. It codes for CASSGPLGTNSPLHF.

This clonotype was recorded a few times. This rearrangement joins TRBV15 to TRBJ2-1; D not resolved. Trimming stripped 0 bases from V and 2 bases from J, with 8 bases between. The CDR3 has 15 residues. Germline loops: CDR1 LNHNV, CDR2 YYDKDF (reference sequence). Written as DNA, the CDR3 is TGTGCCACCAGCAGAGATGGAAACGCCTACAATGAGCAGTTCTTC. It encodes CATSRDGNAYNEQFF.

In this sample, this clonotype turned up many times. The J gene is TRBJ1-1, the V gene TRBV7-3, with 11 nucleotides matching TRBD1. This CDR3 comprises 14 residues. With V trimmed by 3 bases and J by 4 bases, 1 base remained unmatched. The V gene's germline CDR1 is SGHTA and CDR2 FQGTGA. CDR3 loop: CASSFGQGATEAFF. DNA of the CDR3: TGTGCCAGCAGCTTCGGACAGGGGGCCACTGAAGCTTTCTTT.

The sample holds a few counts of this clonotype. CDR3 amino acids: CAASGDYPNEQFF. The CDR3 nucleotides read TGTGCCGCAAGTGGGGACTATCCCAATGAGCAGTTCTTC. The chain is built from TRBV5-6 and TRBJ2-1, with TRBD2 matching 7 bases. CDR3 length: 13 residues. CDR1 and CDR2 from the germline V gene are SGHDT and YYEEEE. With 10 bases clipped from V and 6 bases from J, the junction kept 10 bases outside the gene matches. Variable domain in full (rest from reference TRBV5-6 and TRBJ2-1): DAGVTQSPTHLIKTRGQQVTLRCSPKSGHDTVSWYQQALGQGPQFIFQYYEEEERQRGNFPDRFSGHQFPNYSSELNVNALLLGDSALYLCAASGDYPNEQFFGPGTRLTVL.

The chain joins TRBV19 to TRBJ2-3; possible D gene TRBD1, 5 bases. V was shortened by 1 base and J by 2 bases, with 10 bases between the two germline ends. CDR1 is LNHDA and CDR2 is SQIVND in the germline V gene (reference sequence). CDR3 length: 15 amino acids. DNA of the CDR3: TGTGCCAGTAGTATAGGGGCGGACAACACAGATACGCAGTATTTT. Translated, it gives CASSIGADNTDTQYF.

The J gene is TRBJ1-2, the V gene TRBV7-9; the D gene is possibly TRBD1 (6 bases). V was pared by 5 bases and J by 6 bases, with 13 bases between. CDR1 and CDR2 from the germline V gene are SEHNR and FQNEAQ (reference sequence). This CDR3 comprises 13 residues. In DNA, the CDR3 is TGTGCCAGCAGCGGGGGGGGGCGAGATGGCTACACCTTC. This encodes CASSGGGRDGYTF. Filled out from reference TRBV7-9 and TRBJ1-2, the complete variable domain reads DTGVSQNPRHKITKRGQNVTFRCDPISEHNRLYWYRQTLGQGPEFLTYFQNEAQLEKSRLLSDRFSAERPKGSFSTLEIQRTEQGDSAMYLCASSGGGRDGYTFGSGTRLTVV.

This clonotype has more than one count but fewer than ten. CDR3 sequence reads: CASSLTDRVDGYTF. The CDR3 region has the DNA TGTGCCAGCAGCTTAACAGACAGGGTCGATGGCTACACCTTC. The genes are TRBV7-8 and TRBJ1-2; TRBD1 matches at 7 bases. The CDR3 runs 14 residues. Germline trimming cut 2 bases from V and 6 bases from J; bases unmatched to any gene: 6. CDR1 and CDR2 (germline): SGHVS, FQNEAQ. The full variable domain, its missing parts supplied by reference TRBV7-8 and TRBJ1-2, is GAGVSQSPRYKVAKRGQDVALRCDPISGHVSLFWYQQALGQGPEFLTYFQNEAQLDKSGLPSDRFFAERPEGSVSTLKIQRTQQEDSAVYLCASSLTDRVDGYTFGSGTRLTVV.

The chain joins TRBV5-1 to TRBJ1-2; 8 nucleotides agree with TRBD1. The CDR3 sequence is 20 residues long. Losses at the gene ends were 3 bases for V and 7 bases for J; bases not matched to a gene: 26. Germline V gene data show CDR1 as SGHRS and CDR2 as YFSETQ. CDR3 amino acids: CASSSGGFGDRIAINGGYTF. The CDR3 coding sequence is TGCGCCAGCAGCTCCGGCGGGTTTGGGGACAGGATTGCGATTAACGGTGGCTACACCTTC.

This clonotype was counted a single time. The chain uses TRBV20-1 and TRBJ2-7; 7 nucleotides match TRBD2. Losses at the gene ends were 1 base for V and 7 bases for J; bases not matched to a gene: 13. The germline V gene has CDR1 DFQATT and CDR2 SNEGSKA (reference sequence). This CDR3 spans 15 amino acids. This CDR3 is CSARGRERLMEEQYF. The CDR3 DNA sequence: TGCAGTGCTAGAGGGCGGGAGAGACTAATGGAGGAGCAGTACTTC.

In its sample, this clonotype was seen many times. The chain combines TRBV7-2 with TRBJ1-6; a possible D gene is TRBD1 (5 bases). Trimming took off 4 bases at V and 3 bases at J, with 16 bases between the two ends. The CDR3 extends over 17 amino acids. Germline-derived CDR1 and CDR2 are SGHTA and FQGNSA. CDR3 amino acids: CASSSRAWTSYNSPLHF. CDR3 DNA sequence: TGTGCCAGCAGCTCACGGGCCTGGACAAGCTATAATTCACCCCTCCACTTT.

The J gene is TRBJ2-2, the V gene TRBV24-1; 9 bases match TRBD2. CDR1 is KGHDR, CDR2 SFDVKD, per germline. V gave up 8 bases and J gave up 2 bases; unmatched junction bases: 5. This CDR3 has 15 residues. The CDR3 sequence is CATTSGEINTGELFF. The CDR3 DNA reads TGTGCCACCACTAGCGGGGAGATAAACACCGGGGAGCTGTTTTTT.

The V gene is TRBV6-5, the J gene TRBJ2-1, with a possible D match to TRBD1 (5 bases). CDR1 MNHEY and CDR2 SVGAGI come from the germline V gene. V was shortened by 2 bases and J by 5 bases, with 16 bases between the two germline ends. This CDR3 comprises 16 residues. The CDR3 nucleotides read TGTGCCAGCAGTTACGGCCTCAGGGCGGCCAACAATGAGCAGTTCTTC. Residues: CASSYGLRAANNEQFF.

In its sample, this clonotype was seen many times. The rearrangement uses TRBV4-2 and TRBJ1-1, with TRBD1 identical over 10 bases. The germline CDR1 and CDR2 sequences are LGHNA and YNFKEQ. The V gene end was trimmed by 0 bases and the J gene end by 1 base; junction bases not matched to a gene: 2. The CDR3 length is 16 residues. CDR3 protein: CASSQDRTGGNTEAFF. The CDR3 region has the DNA TGTGCCAGCAGCCAAGATAGGACAGGGGGGAACACTGAAGCTTTCTTT.